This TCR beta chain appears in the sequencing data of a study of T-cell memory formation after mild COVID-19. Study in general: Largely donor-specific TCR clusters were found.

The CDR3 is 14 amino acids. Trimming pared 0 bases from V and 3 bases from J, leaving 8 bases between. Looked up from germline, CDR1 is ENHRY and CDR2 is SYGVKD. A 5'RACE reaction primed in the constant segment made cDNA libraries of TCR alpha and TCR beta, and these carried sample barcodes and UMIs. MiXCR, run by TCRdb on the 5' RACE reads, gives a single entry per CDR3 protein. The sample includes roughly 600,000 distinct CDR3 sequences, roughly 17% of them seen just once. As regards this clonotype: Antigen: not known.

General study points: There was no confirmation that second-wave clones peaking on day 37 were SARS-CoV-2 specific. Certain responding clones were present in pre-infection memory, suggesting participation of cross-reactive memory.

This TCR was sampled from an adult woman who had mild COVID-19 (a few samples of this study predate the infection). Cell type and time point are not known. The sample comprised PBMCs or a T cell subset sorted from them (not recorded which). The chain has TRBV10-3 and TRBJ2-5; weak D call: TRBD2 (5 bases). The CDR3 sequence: CAISESTGKETQYF. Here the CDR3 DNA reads TGTGCCATCAGTGAGTCGACGGGGAAAGAGACCCAGTACTTC.